This paragraph reports one TCR beta chain. The table came from immunoSEQ multiplex PCR; TCRdb's copy has only in-frame clones and leaves some out. Among 12,000 to 15,000 clones listed, about 33% were seen once. These data belong to a study of graft-versus-host responses after intestinal transplantation. Study-level information: Tacrolimus and steroids were given for 2 to 3 years to all recipients after anti-thymocyte globulin induction.

This CDR3 has 17 amino acids. CDR1 SEHNR and CDR2 FQNEAQ come from the germline V gene (reference sequence). With 5 bases clipped from V and 0 bases from J, the junction kept 12 bases outside the gene matches. Responders that carried the CFSE label, around 200,000 of them, were plated with around 200,000 irradiated, violet-dye-labeled stimulator cells. The sequencing used alloreactive CD8+ T cells from a mixed lymphocyte reaction culture, collected before intestinal transplant. Regarding subset: CFSE-low proliferating T cells sorted from roughly 6-day pre-transplant mixed lymphocyte reaction (GvH or HvG direction). This chain joins TRBV7-9 and TRBJ1-2; 7 bases align to TRBD1. This TCR was sampled from a human patient who received an intestinal transplant. CDR3 in DNA: TGTGCCAGCAGCCCAACTCCACAGGGGTCCCCTAACTATGGCTACACCTTC. Translation gives CASSPTPQGSPNYGYTF.